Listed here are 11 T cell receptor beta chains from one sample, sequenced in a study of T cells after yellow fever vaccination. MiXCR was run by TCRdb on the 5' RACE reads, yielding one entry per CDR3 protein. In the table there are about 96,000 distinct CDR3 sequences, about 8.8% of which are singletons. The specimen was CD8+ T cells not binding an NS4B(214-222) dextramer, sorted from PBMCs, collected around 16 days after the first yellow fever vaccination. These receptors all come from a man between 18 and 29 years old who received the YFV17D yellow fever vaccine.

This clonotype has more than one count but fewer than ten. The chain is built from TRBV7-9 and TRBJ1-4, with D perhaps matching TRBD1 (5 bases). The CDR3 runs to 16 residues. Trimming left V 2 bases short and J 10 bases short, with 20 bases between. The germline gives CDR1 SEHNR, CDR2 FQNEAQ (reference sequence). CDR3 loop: CASSLLGVEEEGKLFF. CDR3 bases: TGTGCCAGCAGCTTATTGGGGGTAGAAGAAGAAGGAAAACTGTTTTTT.

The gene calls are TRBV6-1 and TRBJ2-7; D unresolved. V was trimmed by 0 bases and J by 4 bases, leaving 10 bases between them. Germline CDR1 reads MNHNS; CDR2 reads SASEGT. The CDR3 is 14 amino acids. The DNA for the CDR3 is TGTGCCAGCAGTGAAGCCACCAACCCATACGAGCAGTACGTC. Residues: CASSEATNPYEQYV.

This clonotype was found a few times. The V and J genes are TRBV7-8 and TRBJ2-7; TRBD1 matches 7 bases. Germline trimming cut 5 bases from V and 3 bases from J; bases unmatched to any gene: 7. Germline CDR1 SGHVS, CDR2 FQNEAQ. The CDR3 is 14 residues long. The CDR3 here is CASSVGTANYEQYV. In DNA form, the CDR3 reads TGTGCCAGCAGCGTCGGGACAGCAAACTACGAGCAGTACGTC.

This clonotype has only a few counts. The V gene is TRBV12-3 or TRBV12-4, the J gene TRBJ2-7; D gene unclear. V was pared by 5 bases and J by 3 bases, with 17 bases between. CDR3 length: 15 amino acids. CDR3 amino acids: CASSPGPPIYYEQYV. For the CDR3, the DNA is TGTGCCAGCAGTCCGGGCCCTCCTATCTACTACGAGCAGTACGTC.

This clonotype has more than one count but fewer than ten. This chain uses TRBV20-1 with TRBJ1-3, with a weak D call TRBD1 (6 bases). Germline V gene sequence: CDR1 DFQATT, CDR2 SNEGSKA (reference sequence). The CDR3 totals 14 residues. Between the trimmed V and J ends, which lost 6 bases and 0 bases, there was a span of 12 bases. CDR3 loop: CSAHKGVSGNTIYF. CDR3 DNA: TGCAGTGCCCATAAGGGGGTCTCTGGAAACACCATATATTTT.

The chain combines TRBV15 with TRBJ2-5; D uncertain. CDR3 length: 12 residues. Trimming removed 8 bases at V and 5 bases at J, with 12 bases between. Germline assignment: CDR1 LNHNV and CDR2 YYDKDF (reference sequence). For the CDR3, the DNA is TGTGCCACCTCCGGGTTGGGCGAGACCCAGTACTTC. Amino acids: CATSGLGETQYF.

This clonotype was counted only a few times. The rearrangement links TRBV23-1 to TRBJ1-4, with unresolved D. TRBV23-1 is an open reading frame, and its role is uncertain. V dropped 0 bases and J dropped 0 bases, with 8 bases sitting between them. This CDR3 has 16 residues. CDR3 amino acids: CASSQSPVATNEKLFF. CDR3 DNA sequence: TGCGCCAGCAGTCAATCCCCGGTAGCAACTAATGAAAAACTGTTTTTT.

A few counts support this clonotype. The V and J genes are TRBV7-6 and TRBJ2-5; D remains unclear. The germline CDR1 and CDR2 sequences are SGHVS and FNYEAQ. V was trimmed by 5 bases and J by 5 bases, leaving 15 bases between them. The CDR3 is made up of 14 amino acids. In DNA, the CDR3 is TGTGCCAGCAGCCTAAGAACAGATTCGGAGACCCAGTACTTC. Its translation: CASSLRTDSETQYF.

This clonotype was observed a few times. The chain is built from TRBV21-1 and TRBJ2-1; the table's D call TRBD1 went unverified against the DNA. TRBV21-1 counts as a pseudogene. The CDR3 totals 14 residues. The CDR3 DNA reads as TGTGCCAGCAGCAAAGCGGACAGGGGATTAGAGCAGTTCTTC. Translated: CASSKADRGLEQFF.

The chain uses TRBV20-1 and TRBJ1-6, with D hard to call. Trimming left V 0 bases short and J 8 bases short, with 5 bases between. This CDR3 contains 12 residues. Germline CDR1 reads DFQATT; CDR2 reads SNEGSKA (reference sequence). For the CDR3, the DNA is TGCAGTGCTAGAGAGGGTGATTCACCCCTCCACTTT. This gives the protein CSAREGDSPLHF.

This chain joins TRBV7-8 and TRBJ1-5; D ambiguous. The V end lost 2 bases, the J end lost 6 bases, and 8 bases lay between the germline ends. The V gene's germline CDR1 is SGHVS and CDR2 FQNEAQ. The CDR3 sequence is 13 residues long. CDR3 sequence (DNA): TGTGCCAGCAGCTTAAACCCCGCTCAGCCCCAGCATTTT. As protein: CASSLNPAQPQHF.